A selection of T cell receptor beta chains follows, all from one sample in a study of cytomegalovirus exposure and HLA in healthy donors. Generated by immunoSEQ multiplex PCR, the TCRdb table keeps only in-frame clones and is missing some. This table holds 95,000 to 110,000 clones, approximately 79% found once. Sequenced input: PBMCs. These receptors all come from a woman in her thirties or forties in good health and CMV-seropositive. Each CDR3 is given with its conserved first and last residue. D genes are given only for firm matches. Only some rows state a clone size, as once, few, many or a class for expanded clones.

d_gene	v_gene	j_gene	abundance	CDR3aa	CDR3nt
.	TRBV2	TRBJ1-1	.	CASWADTELTEAFF	TGTGCCAGCTGGGCAGACACAGAACTCACTGAAGCTTTCTTT
.	TRBV21-1	TRBJ1-5	.	CASSKALDRAHSNQPQHF	TGTGCCAGCAGCAAAGCGCTTGACAGGGCTCATAGCAATCAGCCCCAGCATTTT
.	TRBV6-5	TRBJ2-1	.	CASSYSGQTYNEQFF	TGTGCCAGCAGTTACTCCGGACAGACCTACAATGAGCAGTTCTTC
TRBD1	TRBV30	TRBJ2-2	few	CAWSVVAGGSAGELFF	TGTGCCTGGAGTGTTGTAGCAGGGGGCAGCGCCGGGGAGCTGTTTTTT
.	TRBV6-1	TRBJ2-7	once	CASTQGGSNSYEQYF	TGTGCCAGCACCCAAGGGGGTTCTAACTCCTACGAGCAGTACTTC
TRBD2	TRBV9	TRBJ2-5	.	CASSVGGALAGMQETQYF	TGTGCCAGCAGCGTAGGAGGGGCACTAGCGGGGATGCAAGAGACCCAGTACTTC
TRBD1	TRBV6-5	TRBJ1-2	.	CASSMQGVPRGGYTF	TGTGCCAGCAGCATGCAGGGGGTTCCAAGGGGTGGCTACACCTTC
TRBD1	TRBV7-8	TRBJ1-5	.	CASSHGQGVGQPQHF	TGTGCCAGCAGCCACGGACAGGGGGTGGGACAGCCCCAGCATTTT
TRBD1	TRBV6-1	TRBJ1-4	.	CASSEGTGVEKLFF	TGTGCCAGCAGTGAAGGGACAGGGGTTGAAAAACTGTTTTTT
TRBD1	TRBV13	TRBJ2-3	.	CASSSRQGRTDTQYF	TGTGCCAGCAGCTCCCGACAGGGACGCACAGATACGCAGTATTTT
.	TRBV6-1	TRBJ1-1	few	CASSEGGHNTEAFF	TGTGCCAGCAGTGAAGGGGGGCATAACACTGAAGCTTTCTTT
.	TRBV6-5	TRBJ2-7	.	CASSLSTGEQYF	TGTGCCAGCAGTCTCTCGACAGGCGAGCAGTACTTC
TRBD1	TRBV7-2	TRBJ1-6	.	CASSLVGARGQSPLHF	TGTGCCAGCAGCTTAGTAGGGGCCAGGGGGCAATCACCCCTCCACTTT